This TCR beta chain was found in a study of T-cell memory formation after mild COVID-19. Study-wide points: Mainly CM and EM harbored the contracting CD4+ clones; mainly EMRA harbored the CD8+ ones. What remained unconfirmed was the SARS-CoV-2 specificity of second-wave clones peaking on day 37.

Regarding this clonotype: Its target is unknown.

CDR1 and CDR2 from the germline V gene are MNHEY and SVGAGI. The length of the CDR3 is 16 residues. V was clipped by 10 bases and J by 2 bases, with 23 bases between them. One entry per CDR3 protein results from TCRdb running MiXCR on the 5' RACE reads. Among about 110,000 distinct CDR3 sequences listed, about 18% were seen once. The sequenced sample consisted of PBMCs or a T cell subset sorted from them (not recorded which). This sequence joins TRBV6-5 and TRBJ1-1; tentative D call: TRBD1 (6 bases). The TCR originated in a man aged 18 to 29 who had mild COVID-19 (a few samples of this study predate the infection). Cell type and time point are not known. CDR3 region: CATLGLGGKGNTEAFF. The CDR3 DNA reads TGTGCCACCCTTGGGCTAGGGGGTAAGGGCAACACTGAAGCTTTCTTT.